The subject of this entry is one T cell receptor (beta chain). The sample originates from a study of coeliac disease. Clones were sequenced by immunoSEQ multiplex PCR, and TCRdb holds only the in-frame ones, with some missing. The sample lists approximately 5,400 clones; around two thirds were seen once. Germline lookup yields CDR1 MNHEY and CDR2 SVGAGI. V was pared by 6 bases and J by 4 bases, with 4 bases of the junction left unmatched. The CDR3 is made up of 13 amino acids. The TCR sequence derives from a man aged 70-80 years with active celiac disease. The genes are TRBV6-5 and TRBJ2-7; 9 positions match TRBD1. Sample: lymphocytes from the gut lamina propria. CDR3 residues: CASRPGQGYEQYF. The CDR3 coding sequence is TGTGCCAGCAGGCCCGGACAGGGGTACGAGCAGTACTTC.